Shown below are 28 T cell receptor beta chains from a single sample sequenced in a study of shared clonotypes between healthy human individuals. The method was immunoSEQ multiplex PCR; TCRdb's version includes in-frame clones alone and lacks a portion of them. The sample records about 1 million clones, more than 60% being singletons. The sample consisted of memory CD4+ T cells sorted from blood. Subset indicated: CD45RA-negative fraction. These receptors originate from a man aged 18 to 29 in good health.

J is TRBJ1-2 and V is TRBV6-5, with TRBD1 as a possible D gene (5 bases). From germline, CDR1 is MNHEY and CDR2 SVGAGI. CDR3 length: 13 amino acids. Trimming cost V 2 bases and J 6 bases, with 10 bases left between them. The CDR3 coding sequence is TGTGCCAGCAGTTACGATCCAGGGAATGGCTACACCTTC. As protein: CASSYDPGNGYTF.

On this clone: This same CDR3 is encoded by further DNA sequences in the sample. The rearrangement joins TRBV6-5 to TRBJ2-2; unclear D gene. The CDR3 is 14 amino acids. Trimming took off 5 bases at V and 6 bases at J, with 13 bases between the two ends. Germline V CDR1 and CDR2: MNHEY, SVGAGI. CDR3 sequence (DNA): TGTGCCAGCAGTCTGGCAGGAAGGGCCGGGGAGCTGTTTTTT. Its protein is CASSLAGRAGELFF.

As to this clone: A much larger clone differs from this one at a single base, so this may be a read error. The gene calls are TRBV9 and TRBJ1-1; no clear D. Germline CDR1 reads SGDLS; CDR2 reads YYNGEE. V shed 4 bases and J shed 1 base, with 8 bases lying between them. This CDR3 contains 13 residues. The CDR3 reads CASSPAGNTEAFF. CDR3 bases: TGTGCCAGCAGCCCGGCGGGGAACACTGAAGCTTTCTTT.

V and J are TRBV9 and TRBJ2-2; D is perhaps TRBD2 (7 bases). Germline loops: CDR1 SGDLS, CDR2 YYNGEE. This CDR3 is built from 18 residues. V was cut by 3 bases and J by 5 bases, with 23 bases left in between. DNA for the CDR3: TGTGCCAGCAGCGCCCTTGATACGGGGGGCAAAAAGACCGGGGAGCTGTTTTTT. Amino acids: CASSALDTGGKKTGELFF.

To note about this clone: The sample carries other DNA sequences with the same CDR3. The rearrangement links TRBV4-2 to TRBJ2-5, with 13 nucleotides matching TRBD2. Germline values: CDR1 LGHNA, CDR2 YNFKEQ. The V gene end was trimmed by 1 base and the J gene end by 1 base; junction bases not matched to a gene: 0. There are 16 residues in the CDR3. The CDR3 sequence is CASSQGTSGGQETQYF. The CDR3 region has the DNA TGTGCCAGCAGCCAAGGGACTAGCGGGGGCCAAGAGACCCAGTACTTC.

A word on this clone: The sample has other DNA sequences that encode this CDR3 too. This chain joins TRBV7-6 and TRBJ2-5; D remains unclear. Trimming cost V 1 base and J 2 bases, with 5 bases left between them. This CDR3 comprises 13 residues. The germline CDR1 and CDR2 sequences are SGHVS and FNYEAQ. CDR3 sequence (DNA): TGTGCCAGCAGCTTAGGGCCGCAAGAGACCCAGTACTTC. Amino acid sequence: CASSLGPQETQYF.

The genes are TRBV6-6 and TRBJ1-5, with a possible D match to TRBD1 (6 bases). The V gene lost 7 bases and the J gene lost 1 base, with 14 bases spanning the gap. CDR3 size: 15 residues. Germline V gene sequence: CDR1 MNHNY, CDR2 SVGAGI (reference sequence). CDR3 amino acids: CASNHGGGSNQPQHF. DNA of the CDR3: TGTGCCAGCAATCACGGAGGGGGGAGCAATCAGCCCCAGCATTTT.

This chain links TRBV2 with TRBJ2-3; 11 bases line up with TRBD2. The V gene's germline CDR1 is SNHLY and CDR2 FYNNEI. The V gene end was trimmed by 8 bases and the J gene end by 6 bases; junction bases not matched to a gene: 10. There are 15 residues in the CDR3. The CDR3 is CASGIAGGPGDTQYF. In DNA form, the CDR3 reads TGTGCCAGCGGGATAGCGGGGGGGCCAGGGGATACGCAGTATTTT.

The chain employs TRBV7-8 and TRBJ2-7; the match to TRBD1 covers 9 bases. Germline V gives CDR1 SGHVS, CDR2 FQNEAQ. Losses at the gene ends were 1 base for V and 4 bases for J; bases not matched to a gene: 2. The CDR3 has 14 residues. The CDR3 nucleotides are TGTGCCAGCAGCTTAGGGGGGACAGGGTACGAGCAGTACTTC. Encoded protein: CASSLGGTGYEQYF.

The V call is TRBV28, the J call TRBJ1-3; TRBD1 aligns across 7 bases. The CDR3 contains 14 residues. Germline V lookup: CDR1 MDHEN, CDR2 SYDVKM. V lost 4 bases and J lost 6; bases outside the gene matches: 6. The CDR3 spells CASSSTGRINTIYF. The CDR3 region has the DNA TGTGCCAGCAGTTCGACAGGGAGGATAAACACCATATATTTT.

This chain connects TRBV6-6 to TRBJ1-1, with 8 nucleotides matching TRBD1. CDR1 is MNHNY, CDR2 SVGAGI, per germline (reference sequence). The ends lost 6 bases at V and 7 bases at J; junction bases unmatched: 4. CDR3 length equals 12 residues. CDR3 DNA: TGTGCCAGCAGACCCGGGACAGGTGAAGCTTTCTTT. Translated, it gives CASRPGTGEAFF.

As to this clone: Germline is not matched at one junction end, which may reflect a read error. This chain uses TRBV10-2 with TRBJ2-3; D call uncertain. The CDR3 has 14 residues. Germline V gene lookup returns CDR1 WSHSY and CDR2 SAAADI. The CDR3 sequence: CASGDLTRTDTQYF. For the CDR3, the DNA is TGCGCCAGCGGTGATTTGACACGCACAGATACGCAGTATTTT.

This chain joins TRBV13 and TRBJ2-5, with D perhaps TRBD2 (6 bases). CDR1 is PRHDT, CDR2 FYEKMQ, per germline (reference sequence). This CDR3 has 14 amino acids. The V end lost 1 base, the J end lost 5 bases, and 11 bases lay between the germline ends. CDR3 sequence: CASSLAGAGETQYF. In nucleotides, the CDR3 is TGTGCCAGCAGCTTAGCGGGAGCTGGGGAGACCCAGTACTTC.

V gene TRBV10-3 combines with J gene TRBJ2-3; 11 bases align to TRBD2. Looked up from germline, CDR1 is ENHRY and CDR2 is SYGVKD. This CDR3 is built from 17 residues. The J segment lost 6 bases and the V segment lost 10 bases, leaving 18 bases of the junction unmatched. CDR3 DNA sequence: TGTGCCACCTCAGAAAGACTAGCGGGGAATATCGGGGATACGCAGTATTTT. It encodes CATSERLAGNIGDTQYF.

The chain joins TRBV10-3 to TRBJ2-3; D may be TRBD1 or TRBD2 (5 bases each). The CDR3 sequence is 15 residues long. The germline V and J ends were trimmed by 6 bases and 1 base, with 14 bases remaining between them. CDR1 and CDR2 from the germline V gene are ENHRY and SYGVKD. The CDR3 loop is CAIRLEGRGTDTQYF. The CDR3 DNA follows: TGTGCCATCAGGCTCGAGGGGCGAGGCACAGATACGCAGTATTTT.

The chain carries TRBV7-9 and TRBJ1-1; 8 bases are shared with TRBD1. The V segment lost 2 bases and the J segment 3 bases; nucleotides outside the gene matches: 2. CDR3 length equals 14 residues. Germline V gene lookup returns CDR1 SEHNR and CDR2 FQNEAQ (reference sequence). In DNA form, the CDR3 reads TGTGCCAGCAGCTTAAACAGGGGGGACACTGAAGCTTTCTTT. The encoded protein is CASSLNRGDTEAFF.

The rearrangement joins TRBV19 to TRBJ1-1; TRBD1 aligns across 8 bases. The CDR3 length is 14 residues. The germline CDR1 and CDR2 sequences are LNHDA and SQIVND (reference sequence). After removal of 7 bases from V and 4 bases from J, the junction contained 8 bases not matched to a gene. As DNA, the CDR3 is TGTGCCAGTATTTTGACAGGGGTGGGCACTGAAGCTTTCTTT. This translates into CASILTGVGTEAFF.

The CDR3 bases are TGTGCCAGCGGGGGGCCGGGGAACACCGGGGAGCTGTTTTTT. Translation gives CASGGPGNTGELFF. The rearrangement links TRBV28 to TRBJ2-2; D may correspond to TRBD1 or TRBD2 (6 bases each). This CDR3 contains 14 residues. V was pared by 8 bases and J by 1 base, with 11 bases between. Germline values: CDR1 MDHEN, CDR2 SYDVKM.

J is TRBJ2-7 and V is TRBV27; 10 nucleotides match TRBD2. The V gene end was trimmed by 5 bases and the J gene end by 2 bases; junction bases not matched to a gene: 6. The V gene's germline CDR1 is MNHEY and CDR2 SMNVEV (reference sequence). The CDR3 runs to 15 residues. CDR3 in amino acids: CASSPSSGSPYEQYF. CDR3 DNA: TGTGCCAGCAGTCCGTCTAGCGGGAGCCCCTACGAGCAGTACTTC.

The chain recombines TRBV11-2 with TRBJ1-1; D is unresolved. Trimming took 3 bases from V and 4 from J, leaving 6 bases between them. The CDR3 length is 12 residues. The germline CDR1 and CDR2 sequences are SGHAT and FQNNGV. The DNA for the CDR3 is TGTGCCAGCAGCTTCACAGTCACTGAAGCTTTCTTT. Protein product: CASSFTVTEAFF.

The V and J genes are TRBV6-6 and TRBJ2-7; D remains unclear. With 7 bases removed from V and 0 bases from J, the gap between germline ends came to 7 bases. Germline values: CDR1 MNHNY, CDR2 SVGAGI (reference sequence). The CDR3 contains 12 residues. The CDR3 sequence: CASIGNSYEQYF. The CDR3 nucleotides read TGTGCCAGCATAGGGAACTCCTACGAGCAGTACTTC.

The rearrangement links TRBV2 to TRBJ2-6, with D perhaps TRBD1 or TRBD2 (5 bases each). V gave up 1 base and J gave up 4 bases, with 14 bases separating them. The CDR3 is made up of 17 amino acids. Germline CDR1 and CDR2: SNHLY and FYNNEI. Here the CDR3 DNA reads TGTGCCAGCAGTGAAGATAGAGGGGCGGGCGGGGCCAACGTCCTGACTTTC. Encoded protein: CASSEDRGAGGANVLTF.

A note on this clone: The identical CDR3 is also encoded by other nucleotide sequences in the sample. V usage is TRBV10-1 and J usage is TRBJ1-1; no definite D call. Trimming removed 0 bases from V and 2 bases from J, with 4 bases in between. This CDR3 is built from 13 residues. Germline CDR1 is WNHNN and CDR2 is SYGVQD (reference sequence). This CDR3 is CASSESGNTEAFF. The CDR3, as DNA: TGCGCCAGCAGTGAGTCTGGAAACACTGAAGCTTTCTTT.

The rearrangement links TRBV4-3 to TRBJ2-7; maybe TRBD2 (5 bases). The CDR3 runs 14 residues. With 0 bases removed from V and 3 bases from J, the gap between germline ends came to 9 bases. Germline V gives CDR1 LGHNA, CDR2 YSLEER. The CDR3 DNA sequence: TGCGCCAGCAGCCAAGATACGGGGAACTACGAGCAGTACTTC. Translation gives CASSQDTGNYEQYF.

The chain employs TRBV13 and TRBJ1-3; D unclear. The V end lost 2 bases, the J end lost 0 bases, and 5 bases lay between the germline ends. The CDR3 loop spans 14 amino acids. Germline CDR1 reads PRHDT; CDR2 reads FYEKMQ (reference sequence). The CDR3 sequence is CASSLKASGNTIYF. DNA of the CDR3: TGTGCCAGCAGCTTAAAAGCCTCTGGAAACACCATATATTTT.

Note on this clone: One junction end does not reproduce the germline sequence, and a read error may be involved. The chain carries TRBV4-1 and TRBJ2-1, with D hard to call. Germline loops: CDR1 MGHRA, CDR2 YSYEKL. This CDR3 contains 12 residues. The CDR3 region has the DNA TGCGCCAGCAGCCAAGCTCGAGGAACCAGGCTCTTC. Its translation is CASSQARGTRLF.

The chain uses TRBV7-2 and TRBJ1-6, with D possibly being TRBD1 (5 bases). V lost 8 bases and J lost 0, with 23 bases in between. Germline lookup yields CDR1 SGHTA and CDR2 FQGNSA. The CDR3 consists of 19 residues. The CDR3 spells CASLLRGKQASSYNSPLHF. The CDR3 nucleotides read TGTGCCAGCCTTCTGAGAGGGAAACAGGCGAGCTCCTATAATTCACCCCTCCACTTT.

CDR3 sequence reads: CASSEMYSPADTQYF. The CDR3 DNA reads as TGTGCCAGCAGTGAAATGTACAGCCCGGCAGATACGCAGTATTTT. V is TRBV6-1 and J is TRBJ2-3; D remains ambiguous. Germline V gives CDR1 MNHNS, CDR2 SASEGT. The V gene lost 2 bases and the J gene lost 4 bases, with 13 bases spanning the gap. The CDR3 sequence is 15 residues long.